The entry that follows covers one T cell receptor (beta chain) sequence. Its antigen remains unknown. This record comes from a study of cytomegalovirus exposure and HLA in healthy donors. A multiplex PCR was run with 60 Vbeta primers and 13 Jbeta primers. Sequenced by immunoSEQ multiplex PCR; TCRdb stores in-frame clones only, minus some. This repertoire shows around 130,000 clones, roughly 82% found once; its top ten account for about 3%. Germline V lookup: CDR1 SGHRS, CDR2 YFSETQ. Between the trimmed V and J ends, which lost 5 bases and 9 bases, there was a span of 15 bases. The CDR3 length is 14 residues. Points from the study as a whole: A later analysis linked a missense variant in DCLRE1C to the trimming of TCR beta V and J genes.

Specimen: PBMCs. The chain carries TRBV5-1 and TRBJ1-6; perhaps TRBD1 as D (6 bases). The source is a woman aged 18-29 years in good health and CMV-seropositive. CDR3 protein: CASSSGELISPLHF. CDR3 nucleotides: TGCGCCAGCAGTTCAGGGGAGTTGATTTCACCCCTCCACTTT.